The present T cell receptor beta chain was sequenced within a study of response to subunit inactivated influenza vaccine. For this clonotype: No antigen is known for it.

Study findings and constraints: Each seasonal influenza vaccination recruits few new T cells, the authors suggested.

TCRdb used MiXCR to reprocess the RT-PCR reads, holding one entry per CDR3 protein. The data hold some 850,000 distinct CDR3 sequences, with roughly 20% observed a single time. This CDR3 contains 13 residues. Trimming cost V 6 bases and J 0 bases, with 8 bases left between them. Germline V gives CDR1 ENHRY, CDR2 SYGVKD. The receptor's source is a man aged 50 to 59 who received an inactivated influenza vaccine. The chain links TRBV10-3 to TRBJ2-5; no firm D call. The sample was PBMCs from blood, taken more than 4 days after vaccination. CDR3 sequence: CAIRIDNQETQYF. For the CDR3, the DNA is TGTGCCATCAGAATAGATAACCAAGAGACCCAGTACTTC.